The 27 T cell receptor beta chains below come from one sample, sequenced in a study of blood T cell repertoires in COVID-19. Using immunoSEQ multiplex PCR, the repertoire was profiled, and TCRdb retains in-frame clones only, with some absent. The sample includes 300,000 to 400,000 clones, around 87% seen only once; the top ten take roughly 4.1%. The sample taken for sequencing was peripheral blood. These receptors were collected from a woman between 50 and 59 years old with active or convalescent COVID-19.

This clone occurred a few times. The chain uses TRBV5-1 and TRBJ1-6; unclear D gene. Looked up from germline, CDR1 is SGHRS and CDR2 is YFSETQ. The V end lost 2 bases, the J end lost 4 bases, and 13 bases lay between the germline ends. This CDR3 contains 16 residues. The CDR3 loop is CASSLNTRDYNSPLHF. Here the CDR3 DNA reads TGCGCCAGCAGCTTAAATACCCGGGATTATAATTCACCCCTCCACTTT.

The V gene is TRBV29-1, the J gene TRBJ2-5; 7 bases agree with TRBD2. The CDR3 runs 14 residues. J lost 1 base, V lost 6 bases, and 8 bases had no gene match. Germline V gives CDR1 SQVTM, CDR2 ANQGSEA. This chain's CDR3 is CSVKLARLQETQYF. The DNA of the CDR3 is TGCAGCGTAAAACTAGCGAGACTCCAAGAGACCCAGTACTTC. Based on the CDR3 plus reference TRBV29-1 and TRBJ2-5, the full variable domain is SAVISQKPSRDICQRGTSLTIQCQVDSQVTMMFWYRQQPGQSLTLIATANQGSEATYESGFVIDKFPISRPNLTFSTLTVSNMSPEDSSIYLCSVKLARLQETQYFGPGTRLLVL.

This clone was recorded once. Different DNA sequences within this sample yield the same CDR3. The chain employs TRBV7-8 and TRBJ1-2; 7 bases map to TRBD1. Germline V lookup: CDR1 SGHVS, CDR2 FQNEAQ. The CDR3 has 14 amino acids. J gave up 4 bases and V 0 bases, and 2 bases lay outside the gene matches. This CDR3 is CASSLATGPYGYTF. The CDR3 coding sequence is TGTGCCAGCAGCTTAGCGACAGGGCCCTATGGCTACACCTTC.

V is TRBV5-5 and J is TRBJ1-5; D is unclear. The CDR3 consists of 17 residues. CDR1 is SGHKS, CDR2 YYEKEE, per germline (reference sequence). Trimming removed 5 bases from V and 1 base from J, with 19 bases in between. In nucleotides, the CDR3 is TGTGCCAGCAGTCTTGTGGTCCGGGGAAGGAGCAATCAGCCCCAGCATTTT. This sequence encodes CASSLVVRGRSNQPQHF. Together with reference TRBV5-5 and TRBJ1-5, the CDR3 gives the full variable domain: DAGVTQSPTHLIKTRGQQVTLRCSPISGHKSVSWYQQVLGQGPQFIFQYYEKEERGRGNFPDRFSARQFPNYSSELNVNALLLGDSALYLCASSLVVRGRSNQPQHFGDGTRLSIL.

The chain recombines TRBV4-1 with TRBJ2-3; D is undetermined. The CDR3 has 16 amino acids. The ends were cut back, 1 base at V and 0 bases at J, with 11 bases in the middle. The V gene's germline CDR1 is MGHRA and CDR2 YSYEKL. The DNA for the CDR3 is TGCGCCAGCAGCCAAGGGGCTTACTCTAGCACAGATACGCAGTATTTT. This translates into CASSQGAYSSTDTQYF.

The chain joins TRBV7-9 to TRBJ2-1, with a possible D match to TRBD2 (5 bases). There are 13 residues in the CDR3. V was pared by 5 bases and J by 8 bases, with 13 bases between. CDR1 is SEHNR, CDR2 FQNEAQ, per germline (reference sequence). The CDR3 reads CASSPLRVDEQFF. CDR3 sequence (DNA): TGTGCCAGCAGCCCCCTGCGGGTCGATGAGCAGTTCTTC.

This chain uses TRBV7-9 with TRBJ1-1; 7 bases align to TRBD1. Germline CDR1 SEHNR, CDR2 FQNEAQ (reference sequence). This CDR3 is 16 amino acids long. V lost 3 bases to trimming and J lost 4 bases; unmatched junction nucleotides: 11. The CDR3: CASSFGGQSPVTEAFF. The CDR3 DNA follows: TGTGCCAGCAGCTTTGGGGGACAGTCTCCGGTCACTGAAGCTTTCTTT.

The gene calls are TRBV7-3 and TRBJ1-3; unclear D gene. The CDR3 contains 19 residues. Trimming took 0 bases from V and 3 from J, leaving 21 bases between them. CDR1 and CDR2 from the germline V gene are SGHTA and FQGTGA. The DNA of the CDR3 is TGTGCCAGCAGCTTAACGGAAACGGGAGTGGCGCGTTGTGGAAACACCATATATTTT. Its protein is CASSLTETGVARCGNTIYF.

The V call is TRBV27, the J call TRBJ1-5; D remains ambiguous. The V end was cut by 7 bases, the J end by 1 base, with 11 bases between. Germline V gives CDR1 MNHEY, CDR2 SMNVEV (reference sequence). The CDR3 totals 14 residues. The CDR3 coding sequence is TGTGCCAGCAAGCCGGGTTCCAGCAATCAGCCCCAGCATTTT. It is translated as CASKPGSSNQPQHF.

The V and J genes are TRBV2 and TRBJ1-6; 7 bases map to TRBD1. The CDR3 runs 13 residues. V was clipped by 6 bases and J by 8 bases; unmatched bases: 4. CDR1 and CDR2 (germline): SNHLY, FYNNEI. Here the CDR3 reads CASRGDRDSPLHF. The CDR3 coding sequence is TGTGCCAGCAGGGGGGACAGAGATTCACCCCTCCACTTT.

The chain recombines TRBV14 with TRBJ1-1; D might be TRBD1 (5 bases). V was clipped by 2 bases and J by 6 bases, with 10 bases between them. Germline V gene lookup returns CDR1 SGHDN and CDR2 FVKESK. The CDR3 extends over 13 amino acids. The CDR3 DNA reads as TGTGCCAGCAGCCAATGGTGGGGGGCTGAAGCTTTCTTT. It yields the protein CASSQWWGAEAFF.

This rearrangement joins TRBV27 to TRBJ2-2; 11 nucleotides align to TRBD1. The CDR3 consists of 15 residues. The V gene end was trimmed by 6 bases and the J gene end by 5 bases; junction bases not matched to a gene: 5. Germline V gene lookup returns CDR1 MNHEY and CDR2 SMNVEV (reference sequence). CDR3 DNA: TGTGCCAGCAGCCTAGGGACAGGGGGTACCGGGGAGCTGTTTTTT. Translation gives CASSLGTGGTGELFF.

The CDR3 DNA follows: TGTGCCAGCAGCGTGGCGGTAGCGGTAGAGACCCAGTACTTC. Its translation is CASSVAVAVETQYF. V and J are TRBV7-2 and TRBJ2-5; D is possibly TRBD2 (6 bases). The CDR3 sequence is 14 residues long. Trimming removed 5 bases from V and 4 bases from J, with 14 bases in between. Germline V gene lookup returns CDR1 SGHTA and CDR2 FQGNSA.

As DNA, the CDR3 is TGTGCCAGCAGTCCGGACAGGGGGCTCGGCACTGAAGCTTTCTTT. Translating it yields CASSPDRGLGTEAFF. This chain joins TRBV27 and TRBJ1-1; TRBD1 agrees at 11 bases. Germline values: CDR1 MNHEY, CDR2 SMNVEV (reference sequence). This CDR3 has 15 residues. V shed 5 bases, J shed 4 bases, and the junction held 6 bases outside the gene matches.

The chain recombines TRBV4-1 with TRBJ2-1; the D gene is possibly TRBD2 (6 bases). This CDR3 spans 15 amino acids. Germline CDR1 is MGHRA and CDR2 is YSYEKL. V lost 1 base and J lost 5, with 12 bases in between. CDR3 in amino acids: CASSQAVGGDNEQFF. CDR3 nucleotides: TGCGCCAGCAGCCAAGCCGTCGGGGGAGACAATGAGCAGTTCTTC.

This clone showed up just once. The chain employs TRBV5-6 and TRBJ1-2; the match to TRBD1 covers 7 bases. This CDR3 contains 15 residues. Trimming cost V 3 bases and J 4 bases; bases outside gene matches: 9. CDR1 is SGHDT and CDR2 is YYEEEE in the germline V gene. CDR3 coding DNA: TGTGCCAGCAGCTCCGGGACAGCTCGATTCTATGGCTACACCTTC. Protein sequence: CASSSGTARFYGYTF.

The chain couples TRBV7-2 to TRBJ2-2; 12 bases line up with TRBD2. This CDR3 region has 17 residues. V lost 5 bases, J lost 4 bases, and 8 bases stayed unmatched. Germline loops: CDR1 SGHTA, CDR2 FQGNSA. CDR3 region: CASSRALAGGPTGELFF. The CDR3 bases are TGTGCCAGCAGCCGGGCACTAGCGGGGGGCCCCACCGGGGAGCTGTTTTTT.

This clone was recorded only once. J is TRBJ2-7 and V is TRBV5-1, with 8 bases fitting TRBD2. The CDR3 extends over 15 amino acids. The V and J ends lost 0 bases and 5 bases, in that order; junction bases with no gene match: 7. Germline V gene data show CDR1 as SGHRS and CDR2 as YFSETQ. CDR3 coding DNA: TGCGCCAGCAGCTTGGCATCCAGCGGGAGCGACGAGCAGTACTTC. It translates to CASSLASSGSDEQYF.

The genes are TRBV7-9 and TRBJ1-5; tentatively, D is TRBD1 (5 bases). Trimming removed 1 base at V and 7 bases at J, with 23 bases between. Looked up from germline, CDR1 is SEHNR and CDR2 is FQNEAQ (reference sequence). CDR3 length equals 18 residues. The CDR3 DNA reads TGTGCCAGCAGCTTAGTATATTTTGTTAGGGGTTTCAACCAGCCCCAGCATTTT. Translating it yields CASSLVYFVRGFNQPQHF.

This chain uses TRBV7-9 with TRBJ2-2; a weak D match, TRBD1 (6 bases). Trimming left V 5 bases short and J 4 bases short, with 14 bases between. Germline-derived CDR1 and CDR2 are SEHNR and FQNEAQ (reference sequence). This CDR3 comprises 15 residues. The CDR3 sequence is CASSNPRGSTGELFF. The CDR3 bases are TGTGCCAGCAGCAACCCCAGGGGATCCACCGGGGAGCTGTTTTTT.

This clone showed up just once. This chain links TRBV3-1 (or the pseudogene TRBV3-2) with TRBJ2-3; tentatively, D is TRBD1 (5 bases). The germline gives CDR1 LGHDT, CDR2 YNNKEL (reference sequence). The CDR3 extends over 16 amino acids. Trimming removed 4 bases from V and 0 bases from J, with 14 bases in between. The CDR3 bases are TGTGCCAGCAGCCCCAGGGTGGCAGGGAGCACAGATACGCAGTATTTT. Translating gives CASSPRVAGSTDTQYF.

The chain combines TRBV29-1 with TRBJ1-2; 8 positions match TRBD1. Losses at the gene ends were 6 bases for V and 0 bases for J; bases not matched to a gene: 15. The CDR3 loop spans 17 amino acids. Germline-derived CDR1 and CDR2 are SQVTM and ANQGSEA. In DNA, the CDR3 is TGCAGCGTCCATAGGGGGGACAGGTATTACTCTAACTATGGCTACACCTTC. Translation: CSVHRGDRYYSNYGYTF.

CDR3 bases: TGTGCCAGCAGTGGGACTAGCGGGAGGGCTGGTGAGCAGTTCTTC. Its protein product is CASSGTSGRAGEQFF. The chain couples TRBV27 to TRBJ2-1; TRBD2 aligns across 16 bases. After removal of 5 bases from V and 9 bases from J, the junction contained 4 bases not matched to a gene. The CDR3 is 15 amino acids. CDR1 MNHEY and CDR2 SMNVEV come from the germline V gene (reference sequence).

This chain links TRBV19 with TRBJ2-7; 10 bases are shared with TRBD1. The length of the CDR3 is 14 residues. Germline CDR1 is LNHDA and CDR2 is SQIVND (reference sequence). Trimming removed 6 bases from V and 5 bases from J; junction bases left unmatched: 7. Here the CDR3 reads CASSLDRGIDEQYF. In DNA form, the CDR3 reads TGTGCCAGTAGCCTGGACAGGGGGATCGACGAGCAGTACTTC.

The chain recombines TRBV19 with TRBJ2-2, with D possibly matching TRBD1 (5 bases). The germline V gene encodes CDR1 LNHDA and CDR2 SQIVND (reference sequence). The V end was cut by 11 bases, the J end by 2 bases, with 15 bases between. CDR3 length equals 14 residues. As DNA, the CDR3 is TGTGCCTGCCAGGGTACCCTTAACACCGGGGAGCTGTTTTTT. Translating it yields CACQGTLNTGELFF. The whole variable domain, filled in from reference TRBV19 and TRBJ2-2, reads DGGITQSPKYLFRKEGQNVTLSCEQNLNHDAMYWYRQDPGQGLRLIYYSQIVNDFQKGDIAEGYSVSREKKESFPLTVTSAQKNPTAFYLCACQGTLNTGELFFGEGSRLTVL.

The gene calls are TRBV10-3 and TRBJ1-1, with 9 nucleotides matching TRBD1. CDR3 length: 12 amino acids. CDR1 and CDR2 (germline): ENHRY, SYGVKD. J was trimmed by 11 bases and V by 5 bases; bases with no gene match: 6. The CDR3 sequence is CAISTGGRVAFF. DNA of the CDR3: TGTGCCATCAGTACAGGGGGCCGTGTGGCTTTCTTT.

The CDR3 is CASSVASGASHTQYF. The CDR3 DNA follows: TGTGCCAGCAGCGTAGCAAGCGGCGCTTCCCATACGCAGTATTTT. J is TRBJ2-3 and V is TRBV9, with D possibly TRBD2 on 5 matching bases. V lost 0 bases and J 7 bases, leaving 15 bases between the germline ends. Germline V gene data show CDR1 as SGDLS and CDR2 as YYNGEE. CDR3 length: 15 residues.